The subject of this entry is one T cell receptor (beta chain). The target antigen is unknown. Control samples were healthy donors' buffy coats. The trim removed 9 bases at V and 7 bases at J, leaving 3 bases unmatched. The V gene's germline CDR1 is LNHNV and CDR2 YYDKDF (reference sequence). The CDR3 spans 11 residues. The source of the sample is a study of STAT5B mutations in CD4+ large granular lymphocyte leukemia. The wider study: Among healthy donors, a particular HLA allele went with more CDR3 'QG' motifs.

Regarding the study as a whole: The CD4+ versus CD8+ T-LGLL clonality difference may reflect limited sample size. TRBV06-family usage was enriched in top patient clones (8/27) versus controls (2/35).

The repertoire was sequenced with immunoSEQ multiplex PCR; TCRdb's copy has only in-frame clones and lacks some. Counted here are tens of thousands of clones, more than 55% occurring once; the ten biggest clones make up approximately 2.5%. Sample: CD4+ T cells from blood buffy coats. The chain uses TRBV15 and TRBJ2-1; 7 bases line up with TRBD2. This sequence was found in a human donor in good health. This CDR3 reads CATGGGNEQFF. In DNA form, the CDR3 reads TGTGCCACTGGGGGGGGTAATGAGCAGTTCTTC.